The clone carrying this T cell receptor beta chain was seen a few times. The CDR3 spans 13 residues. Germline V lookup: CDR1 SEHNR, CDR2 FQNEAQ (reference sequence). The V end lost 4 bases, the J end lost 2 bases, and 8 bases lay between the germline ends. These data are taken from a study of T cells in Graves' hyperthyroidism and ophthalmopathy. The CDR3 regions of TCR beta were amplified from RNA transcripts. A set of HTBI primers served as the primers for a first-round RT-PCR of the TCR CDR3. TCRdb used MiXCR to reprocess the multiplex PCR reads, holding one entry per CDR3 protein. Among approximately 700,000 distinct CDR3 sequences listed, about 45% were seen once.

The sequenced material came from peripheral blood or thyroid tissue (not recorded which). The clonotype was recovered from an adult man with Graves' disease, either hyperthyroidism or ophthalmopathy (not recorded which). The V call is TRBV7-9, the J call TRBJ1-1; D unresolved. CDR3 in DNA: TGTGCCAGCAGCTATGGATCCAACACTGAAGCTTTCTTT. Translation: CASSYGSNTEAFF.